This T cell receptor beta chain is drawn from a study of technical replicates of blood from several donors. This CDR3 region has 11 residues. Germline CDR1 reads MNHNS; CDR2 reads SASEGT. The V end was cut by 7 bases, the J end by 1 base, with 3 bases between. TCRdb's table, derived via immunoSEQ multiplex PCR, lists solely in-frame clones and lacks some. Of 85,000 to 100,000 clones listed, approximately 95% were seen once; the top ten hold roughly 0.2%. The V and J genes are TRBV6-1 and TRBJ2-3, with D unclear. The sequence was obtained from a human donor in good health. Input material: T cells isolated from PBMCs. The CDR3 loop reads CASTGTDTQYF. The CDR3 bases are TGTGCCAGCACAGGCACAGATACGCAGTATTTT.